These 18 T cell receptor beta chains were sequenced from one sample in a study of monozygotic twins with inflammatory bowel disease (dated by TCRdb to between 2018 and 2021). Library preparation used 5' RACE. The instrument given in TCRdb is Illumina HiSeq 2500. The reads underwent TCRdb reprocessing, giving one record for each CDR3 protein sequence and no DNA. This sample's listing comprises about 160,000 distinct CDR3 sequences. Of the sample, 2.4% falls within the top ten clones. Sequenced: blood. The receptors derive from a human donor with ulcerative colitis or Crohn's disease, or a healthy co-twin of an affected twin (not recorded which).

CDR3 sequence: CASSLEAGGVNEQFF. The chain combines TRBV5-1 with TRBJ2-1; TCRdb gives TRBD2 as the D gene, but with no DNA this cannot be confirmed. The CDR3 has 15 amino acids. Germline assignment: CDR1 SGHRS and CDR2 YFSETQ.

The V gene is TRBV5-4, the J gene TRBJ2-1; TCRdb proposes TRBD1, but this gene call is untestable without DNA. Germline-derived CDR1 and CDR2 are SGHNT and YYREEE (reference sequence). CDR3 length equals 14 residues. CDR3 region: CASSLPDRNNEQFF.

J is TRBJ2-2 and V is TRBV19; without DNA, the TCRdb call of TRBD2 cannot be checked. The CDR3 loop spans 15 amino acids. The V gene's germline CDR1 is LNHDA and CDR2 SQIVND (reference sequence). The CDR3 loop reads CASTPLAGGSGELFF.

The chain recombines TRBV12-3 or TRBV12-4 with TRBJ1-3. The CDR3 length is 13 residues. The CDR3 spells CASSLIDRFTIYF.

The genes are TRBV20-1 and TRBJ2-4. This CDR3 is 15 amino acids long. Per germline, CDR1 DFQATT and CDR2 SNEGSKA (reference sequence). The CDR3 loop reads CSAQMDPTAKNIQYF.

The chain joins TRBV15 to TRBJ2-7. Looked up from germline, CDR1 is LNHNV and CDR2 is YYDKDF (reference sequence). CDR3 length: 14 residues. This chain's CDR3 is CATSTSQASYEQYF.

The gene calls are TRBV28 and TRBJ2-5. Germline V gene lookup returns CDR1 MDHEN and CDR2 SYDVKM. The CDR3 extends over 13 amino acids. This CDR3 is CASSFSSGKTQYF.

V gene TRBV20-1 combines with J gene TRBJ2-1; TCRdb indicates TRBD2, and absent DNA this call remains unverified. CDR3 length: 15 amino acids. Germline V gene data show CDR1 as DFQATT and CDR2 as SNEGSKA (reference sequence). The CDR3 reads CSASGGARAEVGQFF.

The chain combines TRBV9 with TRBJ1-5. This CDR3 region has 15 residues. CDR1 and CDR2 (germline): SGDLS, YYNGEE. This CDR3 reads CASSRADDSNQPQHF.

This chain connects TRBV5-4 to TRBJ2-7. Germline CDR1 and CDR2: SGHNT and YYREEE (reference sequence). The CDR3 loop spans 13 amino acids. CDR3 region: CASSLPSSYEQYF.

The chain joins TRBV29-1 to TRBJ2-5; TCRdb indicates TRBD1, and absent DNA this call remains unverified. Per the germline V gene, CDR1 is SQVTM and CDR2 is ANQGSEA. The CDR3 has 13 amino acids. The CDR3 loop reads CSVGGVAEETQYF.

This chain links TRBV5-1 with TRBJ2-3; TCRdb designates TRBD1, a call that cannot be tested without DNA. This CDR3 has 14 residues. Looked up from germline, CDR1 is SGHRS and CDR2 is YFSETQ. CDR3 residues: CASSPGTGTDTQYF.

The chain combines TRBV7-2 with TRBJ2-7; TCRdb reports TRBD2, a call that lacks DNA to check it against. CDR1 SGHTA and CDR2 FQGNSA come from the germline V gene. This CDR3 has 15 residues. CDR3 residues: CASSPGTSGRTRQYF.

This chain joins TRBV4-3 and TRBJ1-5; TCRdb's D call of TRBD1 is untestable without DNA. CDR1 is LGHNA and CDR2 is YSLEER in the germline V gene. The CDR3 extends over 14 amino acids. The CDR3 spells CASSPRTGGQPQHF.

The J gene is TRBJ2-2, the V gene TRBV3-1. Looked up from germline, CDR1 is LGHDT and CDR2 is YNNKEL (reference sequence). This CDR3 has 14 residues. This CDR3 is CASSLSTYTGELFF.

The chain couples TRBV20-1 to TRBJ1-5; TCRdb gives TRBD1 as the D gene, but with no DNA this cannot be confirmed. Germline V CDR1 and CDR2: DFQATT, SNEGSKA (reference sequence). The CDR3 runs to 12 residues. This chain's CDR3 is CSASTGNQPQHF.

V usage is TRBV11-3 and J usage is TRBJ1-2; TCRdb's assignment of TRBD1 cannot be checked, as there is no DNA. Germline CDR1 is SGHNT and CDR2 is YENEEA. CDR3 length: 14 amino acids. CDR3 sequence reads: CASSPDTINYGYTF.

The rearrangement uses TRBV7-2 and TRBJ2-1; TCRdb's D call of TRBD1 is untestable without DNA. CDR1 and CDR2 from the germline V gene are SGHTA and FQGNSA. This CDR3 comprises 13 residues. CDR3 residues: CASSRTDSNEQFF.